These 30 T cell receptor beta chains were sequenced from one sample in a study of response to subunit inactivated influenza vaccine. One entry per CDR3 protein results from TCRdb running MiXCR on the RT-PCR reads. The sample has some 570,000 distinct CDR3 sequences; approximately 10% are singletons. These same records also appear under a second study, on T cells expressing NK-cell markers. From that second work: The authors made TCR beta cDNA libraries by 5'RACE template switching. This switching added a universal primer site and UMIs.

The starting material was PBMCs from blood, obtained on the day of vaccination. All receptors come from a man aged 45 to 65 who received an inactivated influenza vaccine.

This clonotype was counted between two and nine times. The chain combines TRBV5-1 with TRBJ2-7; 10 nucleotides line up with TRBD1. With 4 bases clipped from V and 5 bases from J, the junction kept 6 bases outside the gene matches. This CDR3 spans 14 amino acids. Germline V CDR1 and CDR2: SGHRS, YFSETQ. The CDR3 DNA follows: TGCGCCAGCAGCAAACAGACAGGGGGCGACGAGCAGTACTTC. Its translation: CASSKQTGGDEQYF. Supplemented by reference TRBV5-1 and TRBJ2-7, the full variable domain reads KAGVTQTPRYLIKTRGQQVTLSCSPISGHRSVSWYQQTPGQGLQFLFEYFSETQRNKGNFPGRFSGRQFSNSRSEMNVSTLELGDSALYLCASSKQTGGDEQYFGPGTRLTVT.

The sample holds many counts of this clonotype. CDR3 region: CSVVTGGGADTQYF. The DNA for the CDR3 is TGCAGCGTTGTGACGGGAGGAGGCGCAGATACGCAGTATTTT. This chain connects TRBV29-1 to TRBJ2-3; 7 bases align to TRBD2. Germline CDR1 is SQVTM and CDR2 is ANQGSEA. This CDR3 has 14 residues. After removal of 4 bases from V and 4 bases from J, the junction contained 8 bases not matched to a gene.

Turning to this clonotype: The missing conserved phenylalanine or tryptophan at the end of this CDR3 makes a read error likely. V usage is TRBV3-1 and J usage is TRBJ2-7; a weak D match, TRBD1 (6 bases). This CDR3 region has 17 residues. Trimming stripped 3 bases from V and 3 bases from J, with 21 bases between. Germline V gene data show CDR1 as LGHDT and CDR2 as YNNKEL (reference sequence). CDR3 in DNA: TGTGCCAGCAGCCAGATAACCGGGACAAAAGTTCGCTACGAGCAGTACTAC. This codes for CASSQITGTKVRYEQYY.

This clonotype was recorded many times. The V and J genes are TRBV4-3 and TRBJ2-6, with a tentative D call TRBD1 (5 bases). There are 16 residues in the CDR3. V was cut by 5 bases and J by 0 bases, with 11 bases left in between. Germline lookup yields CDR1 LGHNA and CDR2 YSLEER. The CDR3 nucleotides read TGCGCCAGCAGCAGGGGCGAAAGCTCTGGGGCCAACGTCCTGACTTTC. It specifies CASSRGESSGANVLTF.

J is TRBJ1-2 and V is TRBV30; unclear D gene. CDR1 and CDR2 from the germline V gene are GTSNPN and SVGIG (reference sequence). Trimming removed 1 base at V and 0 bases at J, with 6 bases between. This CDR3 region has 13 residues. The CDR3 reads CAWSEQTNYGYTF. The CDR3 DNA sequence: TGTGCCTGGAGTGAACAGACTAACTATGGCTACACCTTC.

In its sample, this clonotype was seen a few times. J is TRBJ2-7 and V is TRBV12-3 or TRBV12-4; perhaps TRBD2 as D (5 bases). V lost 7 bases and J 6 bases, leaving 16 bases between the germline ends. The CDR3 totals 13 residues. The CDR3 DNA is TGTGCCAGCACGAACGGAGGAGGTCGCGAGCAGTACTTC. This codes for CASTNGGGREQYF.

This clonotype was recorded many times. This rearrangement joins TRBV7-8 to TRBJ1-1, with unresolved D. Trimming removed 2 bases from V and 1 base from J, with 8 bases in between. The CDR3 has 14 amino acids. Germline CDR1 and CDR2: SGHVS and FQNEAQ. Written as DNA, the CDR3 is TGTGCCAGCAGCTTAATTGGACCGAACACTGAAGCTTTCTTT. This codes for CASSLIGPNTEAFF.

The chain couples TRBV20-1 to TRBJ1-1, with a possible D match to TRBD1 (6 bases). The CDR3 is 14 residues long. V gave up 4 bases and J gave up 7 bases, with 19 bases separating them. Germline CDR1 is DFQATT and CDR2 is SNEGSKA (reference sequence). The CDR3 here is CSAKEGGGQGEAFF. The CDR3 nucleotides read TGCAGTGCTAAAGAGGGCGGGGGCCAGGGTGAAGCTTTCTTT.

The chain carries TRBV7-9 and TRBJ2-3; perhaps TRBD1 as D (6 bases). V was trimmed by 2 bases and J by 4 bases, leaving 13 bases between them. The germline gives CDR1 SEHNR, CDR2 FQNEAQ (reference sequence). CDR3 size: 15 residues. The CDR3 region is CASSLYTGPADTQYF. The CDR3 nucleotides are TGTGCCAGCAGCTTATACACAGGGCCCGCAGATACGCAGTATTTT.

The sample holds a few counts of this clonotype. V usage is TRBV5-1 and J usage is TRBJ1-4; perhaps TRBD1 as D (6 bases). The germline V gene has CDR1 SGHRS and CDR2 YFSETQ. The length of the CDR3 is 15 residues. The V end was cut by 4 bases, the J end by 2 bases, with 12 bases between. This CDR3 reads CASSLRGQTNEKLFF. DNA for the CDR3: TGCGCCAGCAGCCTCCGGGGGCAGACTAATGAAAAACTGTTTTTT.

As for this clonotype: Compared with germline, one end of the junction differs, possibly owing to a read error. This chain uses TRBV7-7 with TRBJ2-3, with TRBD1 matching over 8 bases. Germline loops: CDR1 SSHAT, CDR2 FNYEAQ (reference sequence). The CDR3 has 16 residues. CDR3 loop: CASSLRPARGLDTQYF. The CDR3 region has the DNA TGTGCTAGCAGCTTAAGGCCGGCCAGGGGGCTTGATACGCAGTATTTT.

As regards this clonotype: One end of the junction does not line up with germline, which may come from a read error. The chain is built from TRBV7-2 and TRBJ2-5, with a tentative D call TRBD2 (6 bases). The germline V gene has CDR1 SGHTA and CDR2 FQGNSA. The CDR3 totals 15 residues. CDR3: CASSLASAGPDTVNF. CDR3 nucleotide sequence: TGTGCCAGCAGCTTAGCTAGCGCGGGGCCCGATACAGTGAACTTC. Full variable domain (outside the CDR3, taken from reference TRBV7-2 and TRBJ2-5): GAGVSQSPSNKVTEKGKDVELRCDPISGHTALYWYRQSLGQGLEFLIYFQGNSAPDKSGLPSDRFSAERTGGSVSTLTIQRTQQEDSAVYLCASSLASAGPDTVNFGPGTRLLVL.

This clonotype was observed at least ten times. The V gene is TRBV5-1, the J gene TRBJ2-5; D may be TRBD1 or TRBD2 (7 bases each). CDR1 SGHRS and CDR2 YFSETQ come from the germline V gene. The V and J ends lost 1 base and 1 base respectively, with 14 bases between them. The CDR3 contains 16 residues. The CDR3 DNA sequence: TGCGCCAGCAGCTTGCGACAGGGCGGGGGCCAAGAGACCCAGTACTTC. Amino acids: CASSLRQGGGQETQYF.

This clonotype showed up just a few times. V gene TRBV7-8 combines with J gene TRBJ2-3; 10 bases line up with TRBD1. The germline gives CDR1 SGHVS, CDR2 FQNEAQ. Unmatched junction bases numbered 5, after V lost 1 base and J lost 4 bases. The CDR3 has 16 residues. This chain's CDR3 is CASSLGTGGRADTQYF. CDR3 coding DNA: TGTGCCAGCAGCTTAGGGACAGGGGGAAGGGCAGATACGCAGTATTTT.

This clonotype occurred a few times. This sequence joins TRBV29-1 and TRBJ1-1, with 8 bases matching TRBD1. V shed 6 bases and J 0 bases; nucleotides not matched to a gene: 6. This CDR3 has 14 residues. Germline lookup yields CDR1 SQVTM and CDR2 ANQGSEA. For the CDR3, the DNA is TGCAGCGTAGACAGGGGAGGGCTGAACACTGAAGCTTTCTTT. Residues: CSVDRGGLNTEAFF.

CDR3 coding DNA: TGTGCCAGCAGCTTGTTCCATGAGCAGTTCTTC. Translating it yields CASSLFHEQFF. The rearrangement uses TRBV7-9 and TRBJ2-1; D ambiguous. The CDR3 is made up of 11 amino acids. Between the trimmed V and J ends, which lost 3 bases and 8 bases, there was a span of 5 bases. Germline V CDR1 and CDR2: SEHNR, FQNEAQ (reference sequence).

The CDR3 DNA reads as TGTGCCATCAGTGGCCAAGGACAGGGAAATTCACCCCTCCACTTT. Translated: CAISGQGQGNSPLHF. The V and J genes are TRBV10-3 and TRBJ1-6; 8 bases line up with TRBD1. In germline, CDR1 is ENHRY, CDR2 SYGVKD. The CDR3 is made up of 15 amino acids. V lost 4 bases to trimming and J lost 7 bases; unmatched junction nucleotides: 6.

This clonotype showed up many times. V gene TRBV10-3 combines with J gene TRBJ2-3, with unresolved D. The germline V gene has CDR1 ENHRY and CDR2 SYGVKD. The CDR3 totals 15 residues. V was shortened by 3 bases and J by 2 bases, with 12 bases between the two germline ends. The CDR3 nucleotides are TGTGCCATCAGTGATGCTGGTGATTACACAGATACGCAGTATTTT. This translates into CAISDAGDYTDTQYF.

Only a few counts were recorded for this clonotype. The V and J genes are TRBV20-1 and TRBJ1-5; D is possibly TRBD1 (6 bases). The CDR3 length is 16 residues. V lost 6 bases and J lost 0, with 18 bases in between. CDR1 and CDR2 (germline): DFQATT, SNEGSKA (reference sequence). For the CDR3, the DNA is TGCAGTGCAACCGAACGGGGACATTATAGCAATCAGCCCCAGCATTTT. Translation: CSATERGHYSNQPQHF.

This rearrangement joins TRBV7-9 to TRBJ2-1, with 13 nucleotides matching TRBD2. Germline assignment: CDR1 SEHNR and CDR2 FQNEAQ (reference sequence). This CDR3 is 17 amino acids long. V trimming: 4 bases; J trimming: 5 bases; junction bases outside the gene matches: 8. The CDR3 sequence is CASSSLSTSGRNNEQFF. The CDR3 nucleotides read TGTGCCAGCAGCTCCCTCTCGACTAGCGGGAGGAACAATGAGCAGTTCTTC.

This clonotype was counted many times. This sequence joins TRBV18 and TRBJ1-5; D not certain. Trimming cost V 3 bases and J 2 bases, with 11 bases left between them. Germline CDR1 and CDR2: KGHSH and LQKENI. This CDR3 region has 15 residues. CDR3 bases: TGTGCCAGCTCACCGAGCGGCGGTGGCAATCAGCCCCAGCATTTT. Encoded protein: CASSPSGGGNQPQHF. The variable domain in full, completed from reference TRBV18 and TRBJ1-5, reads NAGVMQNPRHLVRRRGQEARLRCSPMKGHSHVYWYRQLPEEGLKFMVYLQKENIIDESGMPKERFSAEFPKEGPSILRIQQVVRGDSAAYFCASSPSGGGNQPQHFGDGTRLSIL.

This chain joins TRBV12-3 or TRBV12-4 and TRBJ1-1; 10 bases are shared with TRBD1. The CDR3 loop spans 12 amino acids. Trimming took 8 bases from V and 4 from J; bases not matched to a gene: 1. This chain's CDR3 is CASRDRGTEAFF. The CDR3 coding sequence is TGTGCCAGCCGGGACAGGGGCACTGAAGCTTTCTTT.

In its sample, this clonotype was seen many times. The chain is built from TRBV5-1 and TRBJ2-2; D possibly corresponds to TRBD2 (5 bases). The CDR3 loop spans 14 amino acids. The V and J ends lost 1 base and 6 bases respectively, with 10 bases between them. CDR1 and CDR2 (germline): SGHRS, YFSETQ. The CDR3 spells CASSLLAGSGELFF. The CDR3 DNA sequence: TGCGCCAGCAGCTTGCTTGCGGGTTCCGGGGAGCTGTTTTTT.

This clonotype was seen more than once but under ten times. The chain has TRBV14 and TRBJ2-2; D unclear. V was shortened by 3 bases and J by 2 bases, with 16 bases between the two germline ends. The CDR3 consists of 17 residues. Per germline, CDR1 SGHDN and CDR2 FVKESK. CDR3 nucleotides: TGTGCCAGCAGCCAGTATCGTGCAGCCTTTAACACCGGGGAGCTGTTTTTT. This translates into CASSQYRAAFNTGELFF.

In its sample, this clonotype was seen many times. The genes are TRBV12-3 or TRBV12-4 and TRBJ1-5; D gene ambiguous. V was cut by 1 base and J by 7 bases, with 8 bases left in between. This CDR3 is 13 amino acids long. CDR3 protein: CASSLGVRQPQHF. The CDR3 DNA sequence: TGTGCCAGCAGTTTAGGGGTTCGACAGCCCCAGCATTTT.

This clonotype appeared a few times. This chain joins TRBV28 and TRBJ2-3, with TRBD2 as a possible D gene (5 bases). The germline gives CDR1 MDHEN, CDR2 SYDVKM. The V gene lost 10 bases and the J gene lost 14 bases, with 25 bases spanning the gap. This CDR3 has 13 amino acids. The CDR3 DNA reads as TGTGCCACATCCAACGTTTTTGGCAGCCGGGGGTATTTT. It is translated as CATSNVFGSRGYF.

The rearrangement links TRBV5-1 to TRBJ1-1, with D uncertain. Per the germline V gene, CDR1 is SGHRS and CDR2 is YFSETQ. With 4 bases removed from V and 3 bases from J, the gap between germline ends came to 10 bases. This CDR3 region has 13 residues. This CDR3 is CASSPEADTEAFF. The CDR3 nucleotides read TGCGCCAGCAGCCCCGAGGCGGACACTGAAGCTTTCTTT.

This clonotype has just a few counts. This chain uses TRBV30 with TRBJ2-1; D unclear. V was shortened by 0 bases and J by 7 bases, with 4 bases between the two germline ends. The germline gives CDR1 GTSNPN, CDR2 SVGIG (reference sequence). This CDR3 has 11 residues. Here the CDR3 reads CAWSVANEQFF. CDR3 bases: TGTGCCTGGAGTGTAGCAAATGAGCAGTTCTTC.

This chain uses TRBV20-1 with TRBJ2-3; no reliable D call. V lost 1 base and J lost 5, with 10 bases in between. From germline, CDR1 is DFQATT and CDR2 SNEGSKA (reference sequence). The CDR3 consists of 13 residues. The CDR3 loop is CSARGVGIDTQYF. The CDR3 DNA reads as TGCAGTGCTAGAGGGGTAGGCATAGATACGCAGTATTTT.

This clonotype was found many times. The V and J genes are TRBV3-1 and TRBJ2-1, with D perhaps matching TRBD2 (5 bases). Germline V gene data show CDR1 as LGHDT and CDR2 as YNNKEL (reference sequence). CDR3 length equals 14 residues. V was clipped by 1 base and J by 7 bases, with 11 bases between them. The CDR3 protein is CASSQALRGNEQFF. CDR3 coding DNA: TGTGCCAGCAGCCAAGCGCTGAGAGGGAATGAGCAGTTCTTC.